Below, 32 T cell receptor beta chains from the same sample are listed, as sequenced in a study of shared clonotypes between healthy human individuals. The table came from immunoSEQ multiplex PCR; TCRdb's copy has only in-frame clones and leaves some out. The sample lists about 490,000 clones, 70% to 85% occurring once. The sequencing sample was made of PBMCs. These receptors originate from a woman between 35 and 50 years old in good health. Some clones in this sample may be carry-over from other donors' samples.

The chain links TRBV7-9 to TRBJ1-2; 9 bases line up with TRBD1. This CDR3 has 15 residues. The junction had 11 bases not matched to a gene; V was cut back by 6 bases and J by 6 bases. Germline V gene data show CDR1 as SEHNR and CDR2 as FQNEAQ (reference sequence). The CDR3 region is CASRRGRGQGDGYTF. The DNA for the CDR3 is TGTGCCAGCAGACGAGGACGGGGACAGGGCGATGGCTACACCTTC.

The chain has TRBV18 and TRBJ2-1; D may be TRBD2 (6 bases). Germline V gives CDR1 KGHSH, CDR2 LQKENI. The CDR3 contains 15 residues. V was shortened by 3 bases and J by 4 bases, with 13 bases between the two germline ends. CDR3 nucleotides: TGTGCCAGCTCACCCGGGGAGGTAATATACAATGAGCAGTTCTTC. Translation: CASSPGEVIYNEQFF.

The rearrangement uses TRBV2 and TRBJ2-7, with TRBD2 matching over 7 bases. Germline V gives CDR1 SNHLY, CDR2 FYNNEI. V lost 1 base to trimming and J lost 3 bases; unmatched junction nucleotides: 6. The CDR3 runs 15 residues. CDR3 DNA: TGTGCCAGCAGTGAAGGACTAGCTGTAGGCTACGAGCAGTACTTC. As protein: CASSEGLAVGYEQYF.

The rearrangement joins TRBV19 to TRBJ2-7, with 7 nucleotides matching TRBD1. V was pared by 5 bases and J by 2 bases, with 12 bases of the junction left unmatched. Per germline, CDR1 LNHDA and CDR2 SQIVND (reference sequence). The CDR3 has 16 amino acids. In DNA, the CDR3 is TGTGCCAGTAGTCCCCGGGGACAGATTACCGCCTACGAGCAGTACTTC. Protein sequence: CASSPRGQITAYEQYF. Together with reference TRBV19 and TRBJ2-7, the CDR3 gives the full variable domain: DGGITQSPKYLFRKEGQNVTLSCEQNLNHDAMYWYRQDPGQGLRLIYYSQIVNDFQKGDIAEGYSVSREKKESFPLTVTSAQKNPTAFYLCASSPRGQITAYEQYFGPGTRLTVT.

This sequence joins TRBV11-2 and TRBJ2-1; the D gene could be TRBD1 or TRBD2 (10 bases each). Trimming took off 4 bases at V and 8 bases at J, with 18 bases between the two ends. From germline, CDR1 is SGHAT and CDR2 FQNNGV. This CDR3 comprises 15 residues. The CDR3 here is CASSSTSGTGDEQFF. For the CDR3, the DNA is TGTGCCAGCAGCTCAACTAGCGGGACAGGGGATGAGCAGTTCTTC.

This clone has only one observation. Other DNA sequences of this sample code for an identical CDR3. This sequence joins TRBV6-1 and TRBJ2-3; unclear D gene. CDR3 length equals 13 residues. Between the trimmed V and J ends, which lost 6 bases and 5 bases, there was a span of 12 bases. Per the germline V gene, CDR1 is MNHNS and CDR2 is SASEGT. The CDR3 coding sequence is TGTGCCAGCAGCCCTTTGGGTGGAGATACGCAGTATTTT. Amino acid sequence: CASSPLGGDTQYF.

The chain recombines TRBV9 with TRBJ1-5, with TRBD1 matching 7 bases. Germline CDR1 SGDLS, CDR2 YYNGEE. V dropped 3 bases and J dropped 4; count of bases not matched to a gene: 1. This CDR3 comprises 13 residues. The CDR3 coding sequence is TGTGCCAGCAGCGCACAGGGGAATCAGCCCCAGCATTTT. As protein: CASSAQGNQPQHF.

The gene calls are TRBV6-1 and TRBJ2-5, with 7 bases matching TRBD1. The V gene's germline CDR1 is MNHNS and CDR2 SASEGT. This CDR3 is built from 16 residues. V lost 3 bases and J lost 3; bases outside the gene matches: 10. The DNA for the CDR3 is TGTGCCAGCAGTGACCCCCGGGACAGTCGCAAAGAGACCCAGTACTTC. This translates into CASSDPRDSRKETQYF.

This chain connects TRBV13 to TRBJ2-7; D gene unclear. From germline, CDR1 is PRHDT and CDR2 FYEKMQ (reference sequence). Trimming took off 3 bases at V and 6 bases at J, with 12 bases between the two ends. The CDR3 consists of 13 residues. The CDR3 DNA is TGTGCCAGCAGCTTCATAGCCGGCTCCGAGCAGTACTTC. This gives the protein CASSFIAGSEQYF.

CDR3 loop: CASSQGTGPYEQYF. The CDR3 bases are TGTGCCAGCAGCCAAGGGACAGGGCCCTACGAGCAGTACTTC. The rearrangement uses TRBV14 and TRBJ2-7, with TRBD1 matching over 8 bases. The germline V gene encodes CDR1 SGHDN and CDR2 FVKESK. The CDR3 length is 14 residues. V was clipped by 1 base and J by 2 bases; unmatched bases: 1.

This chain connects TRBV2 to TRBJ1-1; possibly TRBD1 for D (5 bases). Looked up from germline, CDR1 is SNHLY and CDR2 is FYNNEI. This CDR3 has 16 amino acids. The V end was cut by 5 bases, the J end by 0 bases, with 16 bases between. The CDR3 nucleotides are TGTGCCAGCAGTCTCCGTGGGGGGGTGATGAACACTGAAGCTTTCTTT. Its translation is CASSLRGGVMNTEAFF.

This clone was observed a single time. V and J are TRBV2 and TRBJ1-1; D not certain. CDR1 and CDR2 from the germline V gene are SNHLY and FYNNEI. The CDR3 sequence is 14 residues long. V was trimmed by 7 bases and J by 3 bases, leaving 15 bases between them. CDR3 in amino acids: CASTIQATHTEAFF. CDR3 in DNA: TGTGCCAGCACCATCCAGGCGACCCACACTGAAGCTTTCTTT.

In regard to this clone: A far bigger clonotype differs at one base, so this is likely a read error. The chain links TRBV30 to TRBJ2-7; D is undetermined. Germline V gene sequence: CDR1 GTSNPN, CDR2 SVGIG (reference sequence). This CDR3 is 13 amino acids long. CDR3 coding DNA: TGTGCCCGGAGTATGCCGGCGGAGCCGTTTGCGTACTTC. This encodes CARSMPAEPFAYF.

This clone has a handful of counts. The chain combines TRBV7-3 with TRBJ2-2; the D is unclear. In germline, CDR1 is SGHTA, CDR2 FQGTGA. The CDR3 runs to 14 residues. V was trimmed by 0 bases and J by 6 bases, leaving 8 bases between them. CDR3 bases: TGTGCCAGCAGCTTAACTTTTTTCCCCGGGGAGCTGTTTTTT. Its protein product is CASSLTFFPGELFF. The complete variable domain, with remaining parts taken from reference TRBV7-3 and TRBJ2-2, reads GAGVSQTPSNKVTEKGKYVELRCDPISGHTALYWYRQSLGQGPEFLIYFQGTGAADDSGLPNDRFFAVRPEGSVSTLKIQRTERGDSAVYLCASSLTFFPGELFFGEGSRLTVL.

About this clone itself: Additional DNA sequences in this sample encode the identical CDR3. This chain uses TRBV7-2 with TRBJ2-3, with D perhaps matching TRBD2 (6 bases). The germline V gene has CDR1 SGHTA and CDR2 FQGNSA. The V and J ends lost 1 base and 1 base respectively, with 9 bases between them. The CDR3 length is 15 residues. The CDR3, as DNA: TGTGCCAGCAGCTTAGTGGGCGGGGGCACAGATACGCAGTATTTT. This encodes CASSLVGGGTDTQYF.

V is TRBV18 and J is TRBJ2-3; 9 bases line up with TRBD2. This CDR3 has 14 amino acids. In germline, CDR1 is KGHSH, CDR2 LQKENI. With V trimmed by 5 bases and J by 3 bases, 3 bases remained unmatched. CDR3 protein: CASSAGGDTDTQYF. As DNA, the CDR3 is TGTGCCAGCTCAGCGGGAGGGGATACAGATACGCAGTATTTT.

The V call is TRBV4-2, the J call TRBJ2-7; 13 bases match TRBD2. Germline CDR1 is LGHNA and CDR2 is YNFKEQ. The J segment lost 2 bases and the V segment lost 2 bases, leaving 3 bases of the junction unmatched. The CDR3 has 16 residues. The CDR3 nucleotides are TGTGCCAGCAGCCAATATGGGACTAGCGGGGCCTACGAGCAGTACTTC. Protein sequence: CASSQYGTSGAYEQYF.

The chain couples TRBV11-2 to TRBJ1-4; D is unresolved. Germline lookup yields CDR1 SGHAT and CDR2 FQNNGV. Trimming pared 5 bases from V and 7 bases from J, leaving 17 bases between. The CDR3 has 15 residues. The CDR3 DNA is TGTGCCAGCAGCCCACTGGGGATTTCGGTTGAAAAACTGTTTTTT. Translated: CASSPLGISVEKLFF.

This rearrangement joins TRBV28 to TRBJ1-1, with TRBD1 as a possible D gene (5 bases). CDR3 length: 13 amino acids. The V and J ends lost 6 bases and 3 bases respectively, with 11 bases between them. Germline V gene data show CDR1 as MDHEN and CDR2 as SYDVKM. The CDR3 DNA reads TGTGCCAGCAGGAACCCGACAGACACTGAAGCTTTCTTT. This encodes CASRNPTDTEAFF.

V and J are TRBV30 and TRBJ2-7, with 7 bases identical to TRBD1. This CDR3 has 19 residues. Germline V gene data show CDR1 as GTSNPN and CDR2 as SVGIG (reference sequence). The J segment lost 2 bases and the V segment lost 3 bases, leaving 22 bases of the junction unmatched. The CDR3 DNA reads TGTGCCTGGAGCGGAAAACCGGGACAGAAAGGAATTCGACCCTACGAGCAGTACTTC. It encodes CAWSGKPGQKGIRPYEQYF.

This clone was observed a handful of times. The V call is TRBV7-9, the J call TRBJ2-1; D gene unclear. Germline CDR1 reads SEHNR; CDR2 reads FQNEAQ (reference sequence). V lost 0 bases to trimming and J lost 9 bases, with 12 bases between them. There are 14 residues in the CDR3. The CDR3: CASSLAGSWVEQFF. CDR3 bases: TGTGCCAGCAGCTTAGCAGGTTCATGGGTTGAGCAGTTCTTC.

The chain links TRBV7-3 to TRBJ1-1; the D is unclear. This CDR3 is 17 amino acids long. Trimming took off 1 base at V and 1 base at J, with 16 bases between the two ends. In germline, CDR1 is SGHTA, CDR2 FQGTGA. The CDR3 nucleotides are TGTGCCAGCAGCTTAAGGGCCTTGACCCAGGAGAACACTGAAGCTTTCTTT. Translation gives CASSLRALTQENTEAFF.

The V gene is TRBV6-6, the J gene TRBJ2-2, with 8 bases lining up with TRBD2. Germline CDR1 is MNHNY and CDR2 is SVGAGI (reference sequence). Losses at the gene ends were 4 bases for V and 4 bases for J; bases not matched to a gene: 8. The CDR3 has 16 residues. The CDR3 protein is CASSSVAGRVTGELFF. DNA for the CDR3: TGTGCCAGCAGTTCCGTAGCGGGACGTGTCACCGGGGAGCTGTTTTTT.

This clone has a single count. V gene TRBV6-5 combines with J gene TRBJ2-1, with 10 bases fitting TRBD2. With V trimmed by 1 base and J by 7 bases, 7 bases remained unmatched. This CDR3 comprises 16 residues. Germline loops: CDR1 MNHEY, CDR2 SVGAGI. The CDR3 nucleotides are TGTGCCAGCAGTTACTGGACAGGAGCGGGAGGGAATGAGCAGTTCTTC. This translates into CASSYWTGAGGNEQFF.

V gene TRBV6-1 combines with J gene TRBJ1-1; D remains unclear. The CDR3 is 16 residues long. The V gene's germline CDR1 is MNHNS and CDR2 SASEGT. The ends were cut back, 2 bases at V and 0 bases at J, with 13 bases in the middle. DNA for the CDR3: TGTGCCAGCAGTGAATTAGGGATGAGGATGAACACTGAAGCTTTCTTT. Protein product: CASSELGMRMNTEAFF.

The chain employs TRBV2 and TRBJ2-7; 15 bases line up with TRBD2. J was trimmed by 7 bases and V by 6 bases; bases with no gene match: 16. Germline lookup yields CDR1 SNHLY and CDR2 FYNNEI. This CDR3 has 18 residues. The CDR3 loop reads CASRTQKLGGLAGGEQYF. CDR3 sequence (DNA): TGTGCCAGCAGAACTCAAAAACTCGGGGGACTAGCGGGAGGTGAGCAGTACTTC.

CDR3 in amino acids: CASSLYGMGYGYTF. The CDR3 DNA reads as TGTGCCAGCAGTTTATACGGAATGGGGTATGGCTACACCTTC. This chain joins TRBV28 and TRBJ1-2; D unclear. CDR3 length: 14 residues. Trimming stripped 1 base from V and 5 bases from J, with 11 bases between. Germline CDR1 MDHEN, CDR2 SYDVKM.

The chain recombines TRBV7-9 with TRBJ2-7, with 9 bases matching TRBD1. Germline CDR1 SEHNR, CDR2 FQNEAQ (reference sequence). CDR3 length equals 16 residues. J was trimmed by 2 bases and V by 5 bases; bases with no gene match: 10. CDR3 sequence reads: CASSPNPGQGTYEQYF. CDR3 in DNA: TGTGCCAGCAGCCCCAATCCGGGACAGGGCACCTACGAGCAGTACTTC.

As DNA, the CDR3 is TGTGCCAGCAGTTTATCACCGGCAGGGACTCAGCCCCAGCATTTT. Translated, it gives CASSLSPAGTQPQHF. The chain employs TRBV27 and TRBJ1-5, with D possibly being TRBD1 (5 bases). The CDR3 has 15 amino acids. V lost 0 bases and J lost 6, with 12 bases in between. Germline CDR1 reads MNHEY; CDR2 reads SMNVEV (reference sequence).

The chain joins TRBV5-1 to TRBJ1-3; no reliable D call. Between the trimmed V and J ends, which lost 2 bases and 3 bases, there was a span of 6 bases. Germline V lookup: CDR1 SGHRS, CDR2 YFSETQ. CDR3 length: 13 amino acids. The CDR3, as DNA: TGCGCCAGCAGCTTACGGGATGGAAACACCATATATTTT. Protein product: CASSLRDGNTIYF. Variable domain in full (rest from reference TRBV5-1 and TRBJ1-3): KAGVTQTPRYLIKTRGQQVTLSCSPISGHRSVSWYQQTPGQGLQFLFEYFSETQRNKGNFPGRFSGRQFSNSRSEMNVSTLELGDSALYLCASSLRDGNTIYFGEGSWLTVV.

This clone was seen a single time. V and J are TRBV27 and TRBJ2-5, with D unclear. CDR3 length: 14 amino acids. Deletions cut 7 bases from V and 1 base from J, with 13 bases between. CDR1 is MNHEY and CDR2 is SMNVEV in the germline V gene (reference sequence). CDR3 region: CASTRRESQETQYF. Written as DNA, the CDR3 is TGTGCCAGCACCCGGAGAGAGAGCCAAGAGACCCAGTACTTC.

The chain uses TRBV2 and TRBJ2-2; D not certain. The CDR3 runs to 13 residues. Germline V gives CDR1 SNHLY, CDR2 FYNNEI. The germline V and J ends were trimmed by 4 bases and 7 bases, with 10 bases remaining between them. CDR3 loop: CASSVEGIGELFF. The CDR3, as DNA: TGTGCCAGCAGTGTCGAAGGGATCGGGGAGCTGTTTTTT.